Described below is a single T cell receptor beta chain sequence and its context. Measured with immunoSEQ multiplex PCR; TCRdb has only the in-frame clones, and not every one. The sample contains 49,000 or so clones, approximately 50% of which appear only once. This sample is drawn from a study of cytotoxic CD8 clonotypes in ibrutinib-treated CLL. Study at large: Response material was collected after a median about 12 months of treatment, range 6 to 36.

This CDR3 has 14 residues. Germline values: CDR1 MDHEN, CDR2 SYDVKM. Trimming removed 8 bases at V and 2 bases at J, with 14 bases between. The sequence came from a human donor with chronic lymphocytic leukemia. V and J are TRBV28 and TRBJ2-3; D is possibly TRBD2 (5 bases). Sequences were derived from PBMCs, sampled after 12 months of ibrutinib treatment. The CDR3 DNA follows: TGTGCCAGCTCCCTGTCGGGAATCACAGATACGCAGTATTTT. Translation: CASSLSGITDTQYF.